This T cell receptor (beta chain) was observed in a study of CD8 T cells in Susac syndrome. The germline V gene has CDR1 MNHEY and CDR2 SMNVEV (reference sequence). The V and J ends lost 1 base and 4 bases respectively, with 8 bases between them. CDR3 length: 14 residues. It was with random hexamers that roughly 0.5 to 1 ug RNA was reverse transcribed. Using its own MiXCR run on the immunoSEQ multiplex PCR reads, TCRdb lists one record per CDR3 protein. The table shows fewer than 70,000 distinct CDR3 sequences, with approximately 95% occurring only once. Source material: CD8+ T cells from PBMCs. This sequence was found in a human donor in good health. The V call is TRBV27, the J call TRBJ1-5; D is unclear. CDR3 amino acids: CASSLLGQNQPQHF. CDR3 sequence (DNA): TGTGCCAGCAGTTTATTGGGTCAAAATCAGCCCCAGCATTTT.